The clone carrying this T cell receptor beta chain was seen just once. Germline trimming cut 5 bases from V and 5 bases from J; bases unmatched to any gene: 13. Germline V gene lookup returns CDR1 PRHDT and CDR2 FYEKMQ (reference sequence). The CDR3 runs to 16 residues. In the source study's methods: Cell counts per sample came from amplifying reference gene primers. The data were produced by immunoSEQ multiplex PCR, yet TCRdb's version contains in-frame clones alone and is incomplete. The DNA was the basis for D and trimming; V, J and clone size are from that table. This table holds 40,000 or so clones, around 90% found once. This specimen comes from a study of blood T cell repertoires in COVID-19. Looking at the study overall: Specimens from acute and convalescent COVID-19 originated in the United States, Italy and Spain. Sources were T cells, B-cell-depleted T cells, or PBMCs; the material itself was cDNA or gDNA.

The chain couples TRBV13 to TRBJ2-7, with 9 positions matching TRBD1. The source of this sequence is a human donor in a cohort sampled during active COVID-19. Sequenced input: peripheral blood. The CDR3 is CASSKKPGQGTDEQYF. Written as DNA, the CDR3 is TGTGCCAGCAGCAAGAAACCGGGACAGGGAACCGACGAGCAGTACTTC. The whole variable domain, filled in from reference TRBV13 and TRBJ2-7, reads AAGVIQSPRHLIKEKRETATLKCYPIPRHDTVYWYQQGPGQDPQFLISFYEKMQSDKGSIPDRFSAQQFSDYHSELNMSSLELGDSALYFCASSKKPGQGTDEQYFGPGTRLTVT.